A single T cell receptor (beta chain) is shown here with its context. Study processing details: Nucleated cell number was recorded as an estimate derived from reference gene primer amplification. Assay used: immunoSEQ multiplex PCR; TCRdb lists only in-frame clones, some missing. That table is the source of V, J and clone size, and D and trimming were worked out from the DNA. The profile shows about 23,000 clones, 70% to 90% of them singletons. Germline-derived CDR1 and CDR2 are SGHTS and YDEGEE. V was cut by 1 base and J by 3 bases, with 8 bases left in between. The CDR3 is 13 residues long. This sample is drawn from a study of blood T cell repertoires in COVID-19.

The specimen was peripheral blood. The chain recombines TRBV5-8 with TRBJ2-7, with D tentatively TRBD1 (5 bases). The receptor's source is a human donor with acute or convalescent COVID-19. The donor label of this sample is uncertain. This CDR3 reads CASSLYRNYEQYF. In nucleotides, the CDR3 is TGTGCCAGCAGCTTGTACAGGAACTACGAGCAGTACTTC.